The clone carrying this T cell receptor (beta chain) was observed a few times. Its antigen is not known. Time point here: patch test 3, about 24 weeks after DPC sensitization. Regarding treatment: therapeutic diphenylcyclopropenone sensitization with weekly scalp DPC. CDR1 is SGHNT and CDR2 is YYREEE in the germline V gene (reference sequence). Losses at the gene ends were 2 bases for V and 1 base for J; bases not matched to a gene: 3. This CDR3 has 15 residues. This specimen comes from a study of human T cells and chemical hapten exposure. Study observations and caveats: The number of TCRs above 1 in 1000 frequency did not change after DPC sensitization.

From the RACE reads, TCRdb called clonotypes with MiXCR, one entry per CDR3 protein. The repertoire holds around 200,000 distinct CDR3 sequences, with under 30% as singletons. The sequence was obtained from a woman in her thirties or forties with alopecia areata. Some clones in this sample may be carry-over from other donors' samples. The rearrangement links TRBV5-4 to TRBJ1-2, with TRBD1 matching over 9 bases. The material sequenced was whole blood, taken in connection with sensitization to the hapten diphenylcyclopropenone (DPC). CDR3 bases: TGTGCCAGCAGCTTCCGGGACAGGGTTAACTATGGCTACACCTTC. Encoded protein: CASSFRDRVNYGYTF.